The 9 T cell receptor beta chains listed next were all sequenced from one sample in a study of CD8 T cell repertoires and HIV-1 epitope variants. Their cognate antigens are unknown. Libraries were prepared by immunoSEQ multiplex PCR; TCRdb keeps only in-frame clonotypes and omits some of them. This sample has roughly 5,600 clones, with about 69% found just once. Sequencing was performed on cultured CD8+ T cells derived from PBMCs. The receptor source for this set is a male donor with HIV.

This chain connects TRBV28 to TRBJ2-2; 10 positions agree with TRBD1. Germline CDR1 and CDR2: MDHEN and SYDVKM. The CDR3 spans 18 residues. J gave up 3 bases and V 6 bases, and 13 bases lay outside the gene matches. The CDR3 DNA reads TGTGCCAGCAGCCCGAATCCCCCGGGACAGGGGCACACCGGGGAGCTGTTTTTT. Residues: CASSPNPPGQGHTGELFF.

This clone occurred once. The chain employs TRBV4-1 and TRBJ2-5, with 7 bases matching TRBD1. Germline CDR1 and CDR2: MGHRA and YSYEKL. The junction had 7 bases not matched to a gene; V was cut back by 2 bases and J by 4 bases. The CDR3 has 15 residues. CDR3 sequence reads: CASSQTQGQSETQYF. CDR3 bases: TGCGCCAGCAGCCAAACCCAGGGACAGTCAGAGACCCAGTACTTC.

This chain joins TRBV5-6 and TRBJ2-7; D gene unclear. Germline CDR1 reads SGHDT; CDR2 reads YYEEEE. The CDR3 has 15 amino acids. With 1 base removed from V and 6 bases from J, the gap between germline ends came to 17 bases. CDR3 region: CASSLWLASPFEQYF. Here the CDR3 DNA reads TGTGCCAGCAGCTTGTGGCTTGCGTCCCCCTTCGAGCAGTACTTC.

The chain carries TRBV27 and TRBJ2-6, with D possibly being TRBD1 (5 bases). Looked up from germline, CDR1 is MNHEY and CDR2 is SMNVEV (reference sequence). V gave up 0 bases and J gave up 2 bases, with 8 bases separating them. The CDR3 extends over 16 amino acids. CDR3 in DNA: TGTGCCAGCAGTTTATCGCTAGGGGCTGGGGCCAACGTCCTGACTTTC. Protein: CASSLSLGAGANVLTF.

For the CDR3, the DNA is TGCGCCAGCAGCTTAAGGGTCCCGGGCAGGGATCGTTACAATGAGCAGTTCTTC. It translates to CASSLRVPGRDRYNEQFF. The rearrangement joins TRBV5-1 to TRBJ2-1; maybe TRBD1 (5 bases). The length of the CDR3 is 18 residues. Per germline, CDR1 SGHRS and CDR2 YFSETQ. The ends were cut back, 2 bases at V and 4 bases at J, with 22 bases in the middle.

This chain uses TRBV4-2 with TRBJ2-7, with a tentative D call TRBD1 (5 bases). CDR1 is LGHNA, CDR2 YNFKEQ, per germline. This CDR3 contains 14 residues. V shed 5 bases and J shed 2 bases, with 13 bases lying between them. CDR3: CASSDSTVTYEQYF. DNA of the CDR3: TGTGCCAGCAGCGACTCGACAGTTACCTACGAGCAGTACTTC.

This clone has only a few counts. The chain is built from TRBV29-1 and TRBJ1-3; D possibly corresponds to TRBD1 (5 bases). Germline lookup yields CDR1 SQVTM and CDR2 ANQGSEA. This CDR3 is built from 14 residues. Deletions cut 7 bases from V and 2 bases from J, with 15 bases between. The CDR3 sequence is CSAGGELTGNTIYF. The CDR3 DNA reads TGCAGCGCTGGGGGGGAGCTTACTGGAAACACCATATATTTT.

The V gene is TRBV28, the J gene TRBJ2-7; D gene uncertain. Between the trimmed V and J ends, which lost 7 bases and 0 bases, there was a span of 4 bases. Germline values: CDR1 MDHEN, CDR2 SYDVKM. There are 11 residues in the CDR3. In DNA, the CDR3 is TGTGCCAGCACCTTCTCCTACGAGCAGTACTTC. It specifies CASTFSYEQYF.

The rearrangement links TRBV11-3 to TRBJ2-3; 14 bases are shared with TRBD2. With V trimmed by 5 bases and J by 1 base, 2 bases remained unmatched. The length of the CDR3 is 16 residues. Looked up from germline, CDR1 is SGHNT and CDR2 is YENEEA. The CDR3 DNA follows: TGTGCCAGCAGCCCGGGACTAGCGGGGGGCACAGATACGCAGTATTTT. Protein sequence: CASSPGLAGGTDTQYF.